These T cell receptor beta chains were read from a single sample in a study of cytomegalovirus exposure and HLA in healthy donors. Clones were sequenced by immunoSEQ multiplex PCR, and TCRdb holds only the in-frame ones, with some missing. This sample yields tens of thousands of clones, of which about 81% are seen a single time; about 6.8% belongs to the top ten. Sequencing was carried out using PBMCs. These receptors were taken from a man aged 25 to 45 in good health and CMV-seropositive. Both conserved end residues are part of each CDR3. D genes are given only for firm matches. Where a row states a size, it is once, few, many or the class of an expanded clone; other rows omit it.

clone_size	j_call	d_call	v_call	cdr3_nt	cdr3_aa
.	TRBJ2-7	.	TRBV7-2	TGTGCCAGCACACGGACAGCAGGCTACGAGCAGTACTTC	CASTRTAGYEQYF
.	TRBJ2-4	.	TRBV4-2	TGTGCCAGCAGCCAAGATTGGCGGACATTGGCCAAAAACATTCAGTACTTC	CASSQDWRTLAKNIQYF
.	TRBJ1-2	.	TRBV10-3	TGTGCCATCAGTGGGTCCGGGGGTTCGAGAGGCTACACCTTC	CAISGSGGSRGYTF
.	TRBJ2-1	TRBD2	TRBV4-1	TGCGCCAGCAGCCAAATAAGCGGGGGTAAAGATGAGCAGTTCTTC	CASSQISGGKDEQFF
.	TRBJ1-1	.	TRBV10-2	TGCGCCAGCAGTGTTGAAACGGTGGTCACTGAAGCTTTCTTT	CASSVETVVTEAFF
.	TRBJ2-3	TRBD2	TRBV5-1	TGCGCCAGCTCCGGGACTAGCGGGGGGACTGCCACAGATACGCAGTATTTT	CASSGTSGGTATDTQYF
few	TRBJ1-4	.	TRBV27	TGTGCCAGCAGTTCCACAGGGTCCCTAGGTAATGGACTGTTTTTT	CASSSTGSLGNGLFF
.	TRBJ2-5	.	TRBV6-1	TGTGCCACCTCAGGGGATTCAGGAGAGACCCAGTACTTC	CATSGDSGETQYF
.	TRBJ1-5	.	TRBV18	TGTGCCAGCTCAGGGGAGATCGAACAGCCCCAGCATTTT	CASSGEIEQPQHF
.	TRBJ2-6	TRBD1	TRBV2	TGTGCCAGCGGACAGGACTCTGGGGCCAACGTCCTGACTTTC	CASGQDSGANVLTF
.	TRBJ2-7	TRBD2	TRBV30	TGTGCCTCGGACGGGGAGGGACTCGAGCAGTACTTC	CASDGEGLEQYF
.	TRBJ1-1	.	TRBV23-1	TGCGCCAGCAGTCAACAGAACACTGAAGCTTTCTTT	CASSQQNTEAFF
.	TRBJ1-1	.	TRBV11-2	TGTGCCAGCAGCTCTCGTCAGAGAGGGACTGAAGCTTTCTTT	CASSSRQRGTEAFF
.	TRBJ2-1	.	TRBV4-1	TGCGCCAGCAGCCAAGATACTCAGGTACCCGGGGGTGAGCAGTTCTTC	CASSQDTQVPGGEQFF
.	TRBJ1-2	TRBD1	TRBV7-9	TGTGCCAGCAGCCTCGGGACAGGGGGAAACTACACCTTC	CASSLGTGGNYTF
.	TRBJ2-3	.	TRBV10-2	TGCGCCAGCAGTGAGTCCAGGGCAGATACGCAGTATTTT	CASSESRADTQYF
.	TRBJ2-7	.	TRBV28	TGTGCCAGCAGTTTAATTTCCCCCCTGAGTCGGGTGAGGGACTACGAGCAGTACTTC	CASSLISPLSRVRDYEQYF
.	TRBJ1-5	TRBD1	TRBV19	TGTGCCAGTAGTAGAGGACAGGGTAGCACCCGACCCCAGCATTTT	CASSRGQGSTRPQHF
.	TRBJ2-1	TRBD2	TRBV14	TGTGCCAGCAGCCACCTTAGCGGGGGGGCATTAGGAGAGCAGTTCTTC	CASSHLSGGALGEQFF
.	TRBJ2-7	TRBD1	TRBV2	TGTGCCAGCAGTCAGGGGGTCTCCTACGAGCAGTACTTC	CASSQGVSYEQYF
.	TRBJ2-3	TRBD2	TRBV25-1	TGTGCCAGCAGTGAATATGGGGGGGGATCCACAGATACGCAGTATTTT	CASSEYGGGSTDTQYF
.	TRBJ2-1	TRBD2	TRBV30	TGTGCCTTCGGGAGGGGGCAGTTCTTC	CAFGRGQFF
.	TRBJ2-5	.	TRBV15	TGTGCCACCAGCAGAGATGCGGCCCAAGAGACCCAGTACTTC	CATSRDAAQETQYF
once	TRBJ1-1	TRBD1	TRBV19	TGTGCCAGTAGTAACGCCGGGACAGCGAACACTGAAGCTTTCTTT	CASSNAGTANTEAFF
.	TRBJ2-4	.	TRBV19	TGTGCCAGTAGTATCAACAGGAAAAACATTCAGTACTTC	CASSINRKNIQYF
.	TRBJ2-5	.	TRBV25-1	TGTGCCAGCAGTGAATTCGGGTGGAAAAAGGTAGGAGAGACCCAGTACTTC	CASSEFGWKKVGETQYF
once	TRBJ2-3	TRBD1	TRBV29-1	TGCAGCGTTGCTCAGGGGGCCCCCACAGATACGCAGTATTTT	CSVAQGAPTDTQYF
.	TRBJ2-7	TRBD2	TRBV7-2	TGTGCCAGCAGCTCACGACTAGCGGGGGGGTCGCCATTCTACGAGCAGTACTTC	CASSSRLAGGSPFYEQYF
.	TRBJ1-2	TRBD1	TRBV27	TGTGCCAGCGCAGGGGGCAGGGCGGAGAACTATGGCTACACCTTC	CASAGGRAENYGYTF
.	TRBJ2-3	.	TRBV21-1	TGTGCCAGAGACAGGGGGGCCACAGATACGCAGTATTTT	CARDRGATDTQYF
.	TRBJ2-6	.	TRBV7-9	TGTGCCAGCAGCTTTAAGGACTCTAGCTCTGGGGCCAACGTCCTGACTTTC	CASSFKDSSSGANVLTF
once	TRBJ2-5	TRBD2	TRBV5-1	TGCGCCAGCCGAGCGGGGCCCAAAGAGACCCAGTACTTC	CASRAGPKETQYF
.	TRBJ1-1	.	TRBV6-6	TGTGCCGGGGCCGTCGGCATACTGAACACTGAAGCTTTCTTT	CAGAVGILNTEAFF
.	TRBJ1-5	.	TRBV7-2	TGTGCCAGCAGCTTAGGCCAGGTTAGCAATCAGCCCCAGCATTTT	CASSLGQVSNQPQHF
few	TRBJ2-1	.	TRBV19	TGTGCCAGTAGTATTATCCTCTACTCCTACAATGAGCAGTTCTTC	CASSIILYSYNEQFF
.	TRBJ2-3	.	TRBV28	TGTGCCAGCAGTTTCGTTAGCACAGATACGCAGTATTTT	CASSFVSTDTQYF
.	TRBJ1-2	TRBD1	TRBV19	TGTGCCAGTAGTATCGGGACAGGGGACTATGGCTACACCTTC	CASSIGTGDYGYTF